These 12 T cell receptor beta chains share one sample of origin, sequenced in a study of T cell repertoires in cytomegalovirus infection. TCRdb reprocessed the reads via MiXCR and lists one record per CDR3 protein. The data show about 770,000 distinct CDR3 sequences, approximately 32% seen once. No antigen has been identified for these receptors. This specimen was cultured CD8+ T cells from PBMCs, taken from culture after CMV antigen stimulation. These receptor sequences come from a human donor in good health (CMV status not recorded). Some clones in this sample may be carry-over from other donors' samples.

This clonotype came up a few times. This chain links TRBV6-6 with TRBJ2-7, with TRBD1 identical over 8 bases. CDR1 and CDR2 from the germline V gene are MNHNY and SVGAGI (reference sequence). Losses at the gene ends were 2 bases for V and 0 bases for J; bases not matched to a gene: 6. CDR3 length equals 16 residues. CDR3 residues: CASSYGGQDLSYEQYF. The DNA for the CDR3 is TGTGCCAGCAGTTACGGGGGACAGGACCTCTCCTACGAGCAGTACTTC.

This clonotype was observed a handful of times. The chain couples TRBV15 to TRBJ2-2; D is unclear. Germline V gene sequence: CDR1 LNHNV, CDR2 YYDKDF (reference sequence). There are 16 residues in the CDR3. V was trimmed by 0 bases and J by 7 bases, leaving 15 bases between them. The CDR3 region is CATSRDSGPRFGELFF. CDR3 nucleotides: TGTGCCACCAGCAGAGATTCCGGACCCCGTTTCGGGGAGCTGTTTTTT.

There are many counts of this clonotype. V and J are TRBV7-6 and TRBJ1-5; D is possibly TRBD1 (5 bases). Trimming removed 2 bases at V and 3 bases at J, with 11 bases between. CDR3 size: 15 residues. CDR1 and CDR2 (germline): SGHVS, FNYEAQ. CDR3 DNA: TGTGCCAGCAGCTTACTCGACAGCCCCAATCAGCCCCAGCATTTT. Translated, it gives CASSLLDSPNQPQHF.

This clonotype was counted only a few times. CDR3 amino acids: CASSLIGGVGSGANVLTF. CDR3 in DNA: TGTGCCAGCAGTTTAATCGGAGGGGTTGGCTCTGGGGCCAACGTCCTGACTTTC. The chain is built from TRBV27 and TRBJ2-6, with a weak D call TRBD2 (6 bases). CDR1 MNHEY and CDR2 SMNVEV come from the germline V gene (reference sequence). The length of the CDR3 is 18 residues. The V and J ends lost 2 bases and 0 bases respectively, with 14 bases between them.

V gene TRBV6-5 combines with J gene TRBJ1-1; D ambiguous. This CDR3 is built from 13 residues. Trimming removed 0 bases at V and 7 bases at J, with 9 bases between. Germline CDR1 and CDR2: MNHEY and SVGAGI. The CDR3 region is CASSYSTGNEAFF. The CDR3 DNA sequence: TGTGCCAGCAGTTACTCGACGGGGAATGAAGCTTTCTTT.

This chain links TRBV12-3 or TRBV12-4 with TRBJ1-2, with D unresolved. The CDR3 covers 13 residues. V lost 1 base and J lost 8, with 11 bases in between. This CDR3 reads CASSLVPRSGYTF. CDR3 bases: TGTGCCAGCAGTTTAGTCCCTCGGAGCGGCTACACCTTC.

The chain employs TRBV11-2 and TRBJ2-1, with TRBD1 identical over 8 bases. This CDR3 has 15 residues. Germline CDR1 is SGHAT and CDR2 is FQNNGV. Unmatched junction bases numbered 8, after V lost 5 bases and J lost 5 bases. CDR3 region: CASSDGTGNNNEQFF. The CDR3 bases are TGTGCCAGCAGCGACGGGACAGGTAATAACAATGAGCAGTTCTTC.

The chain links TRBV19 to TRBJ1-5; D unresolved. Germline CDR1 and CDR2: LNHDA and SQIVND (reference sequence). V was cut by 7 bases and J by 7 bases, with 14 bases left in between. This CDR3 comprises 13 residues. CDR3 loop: CASKWPGEQPQHF. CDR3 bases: TGTGCCAGTAAATGGCCCGGGGAACAGCCCCAGCATTTT.

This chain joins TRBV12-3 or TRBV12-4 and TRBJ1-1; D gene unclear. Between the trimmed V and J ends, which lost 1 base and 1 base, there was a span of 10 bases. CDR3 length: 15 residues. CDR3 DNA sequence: TGTGCCAGCAGTTTAGGCGGGGAAGCGAACACTGAAGCTTTCTTT. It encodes CASSLGGEANTEAFF.

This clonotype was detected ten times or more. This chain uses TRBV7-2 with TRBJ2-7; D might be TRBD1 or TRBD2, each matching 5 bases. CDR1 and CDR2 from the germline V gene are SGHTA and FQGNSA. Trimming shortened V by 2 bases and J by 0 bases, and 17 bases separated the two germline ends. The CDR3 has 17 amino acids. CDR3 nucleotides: TGTGCCAGCAGCTTAAAATTGGGGCCGGGGAGCTCCTACGAGCAGTACTTC. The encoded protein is CASSLKLGPGSSYEQYF.

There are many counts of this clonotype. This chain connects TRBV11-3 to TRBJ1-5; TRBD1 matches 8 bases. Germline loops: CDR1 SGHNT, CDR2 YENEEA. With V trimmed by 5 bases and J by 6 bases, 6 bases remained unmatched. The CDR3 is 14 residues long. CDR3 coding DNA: TGTGCCAGCAGCGTCCGACAGGGGCGTCAGCCCCAGCATTTT. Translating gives CASSVRQGRQPQHF.

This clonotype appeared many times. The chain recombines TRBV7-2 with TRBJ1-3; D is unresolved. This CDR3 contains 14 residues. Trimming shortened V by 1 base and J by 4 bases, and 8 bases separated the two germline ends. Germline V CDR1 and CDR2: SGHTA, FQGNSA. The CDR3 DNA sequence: TGTGCCAGCAGCTTAGATGGTCCGGGAAACACCATATATTTT. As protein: CASSLDGPGNTIYF.